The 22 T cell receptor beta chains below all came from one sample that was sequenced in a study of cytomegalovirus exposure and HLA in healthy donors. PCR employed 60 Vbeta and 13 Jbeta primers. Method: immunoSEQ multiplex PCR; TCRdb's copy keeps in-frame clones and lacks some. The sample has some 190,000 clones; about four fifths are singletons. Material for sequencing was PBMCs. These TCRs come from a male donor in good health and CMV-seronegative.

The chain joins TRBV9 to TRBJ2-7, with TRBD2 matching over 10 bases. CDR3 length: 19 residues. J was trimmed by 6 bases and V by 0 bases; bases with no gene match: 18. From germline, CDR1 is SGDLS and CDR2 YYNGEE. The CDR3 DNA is TGTGCCAGCAGCGTAGGGCCTGCTAGCGGGAGAGGGCCAATGGGCGAGCAGTACTTC. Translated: CASSVGPASGRGPMGEQYF.

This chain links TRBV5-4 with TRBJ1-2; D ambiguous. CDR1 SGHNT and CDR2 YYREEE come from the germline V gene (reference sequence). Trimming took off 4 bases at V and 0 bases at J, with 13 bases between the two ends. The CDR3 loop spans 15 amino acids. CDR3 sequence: CASSDVTTSNYGYTF. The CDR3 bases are TGTGCCAGCAGCGACGTGACAACTTCTAACTATGGCTACACCTTC.

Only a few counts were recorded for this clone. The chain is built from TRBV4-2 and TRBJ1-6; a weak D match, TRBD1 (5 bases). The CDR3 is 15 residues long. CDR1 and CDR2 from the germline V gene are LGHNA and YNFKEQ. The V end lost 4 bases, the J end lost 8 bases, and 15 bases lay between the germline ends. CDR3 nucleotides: TGTGCCAGCAGCCCGAGCCAGGGTGCGGATTCACCCCTCCACTTT. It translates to CASSPSQGADSPLHF.

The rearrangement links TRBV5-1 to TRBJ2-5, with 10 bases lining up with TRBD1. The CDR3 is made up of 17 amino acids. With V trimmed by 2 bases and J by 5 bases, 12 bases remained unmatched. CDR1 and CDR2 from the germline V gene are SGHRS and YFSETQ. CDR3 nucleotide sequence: TGCGCCAGCAGCTTCCACGGACAGGGGGTAGCGGGGGAGACCCAGTACTTC. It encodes CASSFHGQGVAGETQYF.

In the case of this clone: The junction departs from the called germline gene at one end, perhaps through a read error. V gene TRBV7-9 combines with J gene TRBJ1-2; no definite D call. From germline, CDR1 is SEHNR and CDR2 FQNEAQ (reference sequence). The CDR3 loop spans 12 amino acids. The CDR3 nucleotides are TGTTCCAGCAGCCCCGACACCTATGGCTACACCTTC. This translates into CSSSPDTYGYTF.

The CDR3 protein is CASSEIVAPGANVLTF. The CDR3 DNA reads TGTGCCAGCAGTGAAATAGTAGCACCTGGGGCCAACGTCCTGACTTTC. J is TRBJ2-6 and V is TRBV6-1; D remains unclear. The germline gives CDR1 MNHNS, CDR2 SASEGT. V was pared by 2 bases and J by 2 bases, with 10 bases between. The CDR3 contains 16 residues.

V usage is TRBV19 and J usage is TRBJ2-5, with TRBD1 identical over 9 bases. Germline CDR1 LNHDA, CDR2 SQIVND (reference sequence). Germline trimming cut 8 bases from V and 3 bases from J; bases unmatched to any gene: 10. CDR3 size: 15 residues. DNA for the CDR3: TGTGCCAGTTCCCTGGGACAGGGATGGGAAGAGACCCAGTACTTC. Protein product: CASSLGQGWEETQYF. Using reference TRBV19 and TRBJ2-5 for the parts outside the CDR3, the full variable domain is DGGITQSPKYLFRKEGQNVTLSCEQNLNHDAMYWYRQDPGQGLRLIYYSQIVNDFQKGDIAEGYSVSREKKESFPLTVTSAQKNPTAFYLCASSLGQGWEETQYFGPGTRLLVL.

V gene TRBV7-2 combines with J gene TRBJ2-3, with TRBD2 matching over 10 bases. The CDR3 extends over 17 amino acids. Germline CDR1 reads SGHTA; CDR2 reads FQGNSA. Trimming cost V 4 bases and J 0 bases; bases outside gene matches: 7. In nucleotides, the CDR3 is TGTGCCAGCAGCTCCATCCTAGCGGGGGTTAGCACAGATACGCAGTATTTT. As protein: CASSSILAGVSTDTQYF.

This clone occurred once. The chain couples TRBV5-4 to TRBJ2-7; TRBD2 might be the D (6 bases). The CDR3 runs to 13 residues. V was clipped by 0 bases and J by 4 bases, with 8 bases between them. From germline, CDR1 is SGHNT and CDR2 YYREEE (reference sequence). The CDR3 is CASSLGAGYEQYF. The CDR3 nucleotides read TGTGCCAGCAGCTTGGGGGCGGGGTACGAGCAGTACTTC. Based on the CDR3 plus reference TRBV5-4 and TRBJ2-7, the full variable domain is ETGVTQSPTHLIKTRGQQVTLRCSSQSGHNTVSWYQQALGQGPQFIFQYYREEENGRGNFPPRFSGLQFPNYSSELNVNALELDDSALYLCASSLGAGYEQYFGPGTRLTVT.

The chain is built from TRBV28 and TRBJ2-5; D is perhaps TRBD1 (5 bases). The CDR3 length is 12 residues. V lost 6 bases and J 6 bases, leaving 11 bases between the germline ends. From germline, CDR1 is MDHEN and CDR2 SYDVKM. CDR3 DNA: TGTGCCAGCAGCGGGTTGGGGCAGACCCAGTACTTC. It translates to CASSGLGQTQYF.

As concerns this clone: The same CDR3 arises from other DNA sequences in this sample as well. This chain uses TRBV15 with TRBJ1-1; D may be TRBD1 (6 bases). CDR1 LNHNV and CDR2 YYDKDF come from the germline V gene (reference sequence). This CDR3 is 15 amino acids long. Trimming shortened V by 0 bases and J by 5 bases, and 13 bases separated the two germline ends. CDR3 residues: CATSRDRGAGTEAFF. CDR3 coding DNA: TGTGCCACCAGCAGAGATCGGGGGGCCGGGACTGAAGCTTTCTTT. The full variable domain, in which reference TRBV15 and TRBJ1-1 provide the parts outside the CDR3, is DAMVIQNPRYQVTQFGKPVTLSCSQTLNHNVMYWYQQKSSQAPKLLFHYYDKDFNNEADTPDNFQSRRPNTSFCFLDIRSPGLGDTAMYLCATSRDRGAGTEAFFGQGTRLTVV.

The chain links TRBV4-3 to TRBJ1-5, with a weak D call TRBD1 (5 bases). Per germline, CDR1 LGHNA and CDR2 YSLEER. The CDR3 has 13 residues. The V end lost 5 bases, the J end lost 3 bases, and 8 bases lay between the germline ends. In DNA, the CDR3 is TGCGCCAGCAGCGTGACAGCCAATCAGCCCCAGCATTTT. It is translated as CASSVTANQPQHF.

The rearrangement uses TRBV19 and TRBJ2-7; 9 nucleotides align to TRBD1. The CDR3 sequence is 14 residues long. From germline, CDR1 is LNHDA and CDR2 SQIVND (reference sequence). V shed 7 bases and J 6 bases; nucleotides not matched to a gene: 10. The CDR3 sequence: CASTPRDRVSEQYF. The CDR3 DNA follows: TGTGCCAGTACCCCCCGGGACAGGGTAAGCGAGCAGTACTTC. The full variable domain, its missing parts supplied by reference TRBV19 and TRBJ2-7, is DGGITQSPKYLFRKEGQNVTLSCEQNLNHDAMYWYRQDPGQGLRLIYYSQIVNDFQKGDIAEGYSVSREKKESFPLTVTSAQKNPTAFYLCASTPRDRVSEQYFGPGTRLTVT.

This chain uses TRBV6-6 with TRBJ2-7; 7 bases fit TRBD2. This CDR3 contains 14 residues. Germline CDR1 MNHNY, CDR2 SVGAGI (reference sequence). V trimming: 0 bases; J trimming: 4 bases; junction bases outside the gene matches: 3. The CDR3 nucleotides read TGTGCCAGCAGTTACTCATCTAGCGGATACGAGCAGTACTTC. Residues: CASSYSSSGYEQYF.

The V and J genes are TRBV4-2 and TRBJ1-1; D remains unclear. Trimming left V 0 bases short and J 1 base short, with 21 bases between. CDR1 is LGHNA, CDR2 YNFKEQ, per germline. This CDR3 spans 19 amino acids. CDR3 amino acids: CASSQEGATAEGSNTEAFF. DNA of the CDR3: TGTGCCAGCAGCCAAGAAGGCGCTACGGCGGAGGGCTCGAACACTGAAGCTTTCTTT.

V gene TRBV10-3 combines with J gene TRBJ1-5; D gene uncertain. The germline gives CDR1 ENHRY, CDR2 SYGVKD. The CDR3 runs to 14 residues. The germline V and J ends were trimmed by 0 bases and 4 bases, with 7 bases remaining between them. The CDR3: CAISESVDNQPQHF. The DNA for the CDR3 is TGTGCCATCAGTGAGTCGGTAGATAATCAGCCCCAGCATTTT.

The CDR3 sequence is CASSIVTGMNTEAFF. The CDR3 DNA reads TGTGCCAGTAGTATAGTAACGGGGATGAACACTGAAGCTTTCTTT. The chain uses TRBV19 and TRBJ1-1; D is ambiguous. Germline lookup yields CDR1 LNHDA and CDR2 SQIVND (reference sequence). This CDR3 contains 15 residues. V was cut by 1 base and J by 0 bases, with 9 bases left in between. Based on the CDR3 plus reference TRBV19 and TRBJ1-1, the full variable domain is DGGITQSPKYLFRKEGQNVTLSCEQNLNHDAMYWYRQDPGQGLRLIYYSQIVNDFQKGDIAEGYSVSREKKESFPLTVTSAQKNPTAFYLCASSIVTGMNTEAFFGQGTRLTVV.

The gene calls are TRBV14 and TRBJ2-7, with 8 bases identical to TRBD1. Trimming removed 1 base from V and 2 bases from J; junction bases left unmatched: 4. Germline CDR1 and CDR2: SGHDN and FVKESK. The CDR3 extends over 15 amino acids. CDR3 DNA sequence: TGTGCCAGCAGCCAAGGGACAGGGATAACCTACGAGCAGTACTTC. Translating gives CASSQGTGITYEQYF. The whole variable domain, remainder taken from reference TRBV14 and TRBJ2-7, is EAGVTQFPSHSVIEKGQTVTLRCDPISGHDNLYWYRRVMGKEIKFLLHFVKESKQDESGMPNNRFLAERTGGTYSTLKVQPAELEDSGVYFCASSQGTGITYEQYFGPGTRLTVT.

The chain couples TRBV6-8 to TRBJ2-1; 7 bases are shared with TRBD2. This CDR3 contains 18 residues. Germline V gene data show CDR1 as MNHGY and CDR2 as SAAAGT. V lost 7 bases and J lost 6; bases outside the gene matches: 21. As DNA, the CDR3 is TGTGCCAGCAATTCAACTCTCCCGAGGCGCGGGAGTGGCAATGAGCAGTTCTTC. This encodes CASNSTLPRRGSGNEQFF.

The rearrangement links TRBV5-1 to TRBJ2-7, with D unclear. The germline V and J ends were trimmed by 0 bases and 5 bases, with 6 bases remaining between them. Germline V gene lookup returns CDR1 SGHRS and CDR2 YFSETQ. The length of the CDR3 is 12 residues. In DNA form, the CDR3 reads TGCGCCAGCAGCTTGGGCTACGACGAGCAGTACTTC. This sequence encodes CASSLGYDEQYF.

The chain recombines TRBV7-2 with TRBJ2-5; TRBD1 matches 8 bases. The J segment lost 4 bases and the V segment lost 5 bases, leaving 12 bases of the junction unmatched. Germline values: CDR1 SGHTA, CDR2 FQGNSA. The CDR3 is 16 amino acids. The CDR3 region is CASSAGGADRAETQYF. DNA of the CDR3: TGTGCCAGCAGCGCAGGGGGCGCGGACAGGGCAGAGACCCAGTACTTC.

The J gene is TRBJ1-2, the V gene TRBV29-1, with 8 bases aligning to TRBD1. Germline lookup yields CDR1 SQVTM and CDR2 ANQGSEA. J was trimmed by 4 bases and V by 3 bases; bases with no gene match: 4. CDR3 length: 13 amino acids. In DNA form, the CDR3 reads TGCAGCGTTGACTCGACAGGGGTCTATGGCTACACCTTC. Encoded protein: CSVDSTGVYGYTF.